The source of this T cell receptor beta chain is a study of T-cell memory formation after mild COVID-19. For the study at large: TCR clusters largely stayed donor specific. Notes on the study in general: Of the contracting clones, CD4+ ones lay mainly in CM and EM, and CD8+ ones in EMRA.

The sample holds a few counts of this clonotype. Antigen unknown. The CDR3 has 15 amino acids. Looked up from germline, CDR1 is MNHEY and CDR2 is SVGAGI. Trimming took off 6 bases at V and 0 bases at J, with 14 bases between the two ends. TCRdb independently ran MiXCR on the 5' RACE reads; one entry per CDR3 protein. The profile shows some 40,000 distinct CDR3 sequences, more than 9% of them singletons. This receptor was obtained from an adult woman who had mild COVID-19 (a few samples of this study predate the infection). Cell type and time point are not known. Sequencing was carried out using PBMCs or a T cell subset sorted from them (not recorded which). The chain is built from TRBV6-5 and TRBJ1-1; TRBD1 might be the D (6 bases). DNA for the CDR3: TGTGCCAGCAGCTCACGGGGGCAGATGAACACTGAAGCTTTCTTT. It specifies CASSSRGQMNTEAFF.